A selection of T cell receptor beta chains follows, all from one sample in a study of T cell responses to AZD1222 COVID-19 vaccine. This table comes from immunoSEQ multiplex PCR, and its TCRdb copy is limited to in-frame clones, with some not included. Seen here are tens of thousands of clones, roughly 80% observed once, and the top ten hold roughly 10%. The starting material was peripheral blood, obtained on day 0 of AZD1222 vaccination. Receptors were obtained from an adult in good health. Each CDR3 is given with its conserved first and last residue. D genes are given only for firm matches. Size values are once, few and many counts, or a class for expanded clones, and some rows have none.

j_call clone_size v_call d_call cdr3_nt cdr3_aa
TRBJ2-5 NA TRBV28 TRBD1 TGTGCCAGCAGGGACAGGTACACCCAGTACTTC CASRDRYTQYF
TRBJ2-2 few TRBV7-9 NA TGTGCCAGCAGCCGACAGGGACTCAACACCGGGGAGCTGTTTTTT CASSRQGLNTGELFF
TRBJ2-6 NA TRBV19 NA TGTGCCAGTAGTATAGAGAGACGGCGCTCTGGGGCCAACGTCCTGACTTTC CASSIERRRSGANVLTF
TRBJ2-7 NA TRBV19 NA TGTGCCAGTAGTATATCCCCGACAGGCTACGAGCAGTACTTC CASSISPTGYEQYF
TRBJ2-2 NA TRBV9 TRBD2 TGTGCCAGCAGCGAACGGGGGGTTAACACCGGGGAGCTGTTTTTT CASSERGVNTGELFF
TRBJ2-3 NA TRBV5-4 NA TGTGCGTCCAAGAAGAGCGGGTCGGTAGATACGCAGTATTTT CASKKSGSVDTQYF
TRBJ1-6 NA TRBV12-3/TRBV12-4 NA TGTGCCAGCAGGCTGGCATATTCACCCCTCCACTTT CASRLAYSPLHF
TRBJ2-1 NA TRBV27 NA TGTGCCAGCAGTTTACTTAGCTCCTACAATGAGCAGTTCTTC CASSLLSSYNEQFF
TRBJ2-1 NA TRBV6-2/TRBV6-3 NA TGTGCCAGCAGTTACTCGGGCTCTTCCTCCTACAATGAGCAGTTCTTC CASSYSGSSSYNEQFF
TRBJ1-1 NA TRBV6-6 NA TGTGCCAGCAGGTCTAGACAGACCCACGAAGCTTTCTTT CASRSRQTHEAFF
TRBJ2-7 NA TRBV9 NA TGTGCCAGCAGCGTAGGTAGCGGAAGGACCTACGAGCAGTACTTC CASSVGSGRTYEQYF
TRBJ1-1 NA TRBV4-1 NA TGCGCCAGCAGCCAGACTCTTTTGGGGTCAGCGAACACTGAAGCTTTCTTT CASSQTLLGSANTEAFF
TRBJ1-5 NA TRBV6-2/TRBV6-3 NA TGTGCCAGCAGACCTGACAGCGGCCGTGGCGGTAATCAGCCCCAGCATTTT CASRPDSGRGGNQPQHF
TRBJ1-5 NA TRBV19 NA TGTGCCAGTAGTATAGCTCCGGGGGTGGAACAGCCCCAGCATTTT CASSIAPGVEQPQHF
TRBJ1-1 NA TRBV19 NA TGTGCCAGTAGTCTCCAGAGAGCTGGCGAGTACAGGCCCAACACTGAAGCTTTCTTT CASSLQRAGEYRPNTEAFF
TRBJ1-4 NA TRBV9 NA TGTGCCAGCAGCGCCTGGCAGGGATCTAATGAAAAACTGTTTTTT CASSAWQGSNEKLFF
TRBJ1-4 NA TRBV5-5 TRBD1 TGTGCCAGCAGCCCCGTGGACAGGGGTGAAAAACTGTTTTTT CASSPVDRGEKLFF
TRBJ1-1 NA TRBV25-1 NA TGTGCCAGCAGTGGCGGGGGGGCCATGAACACTGAAGCTTTCTTT CASSGGGAMNTEAFF
TRBJ1-5 NA TRBV19 NA TGTGCCAGTAGTCTCAGCAATCAGCCCCAGCATTTT CASSLSNQPQHF
TRBJ2-3 NA TRBV5-4 NA TGTGCCAGCAGCTTGAGCACAGATACGCAGTATTTT CASSLSTDTQYF
TRBJ1-1 NA TRBV5-1 NA TGCGCCAGCAAACCGACTCAGGGCGCGAACACTGAAGCTTTCTTT CASKPTQGANTEAFF
TRBJ1-2 NA TRBV25-1 TRBD1 TGTGCCAGCAGTGGAGAGGGACAGGGAAACTATGGCTACACCTTC CASSGEGQGNYGYTF
TRBJ1-6 once TRBV27 NA TGTGCCAGCAGTTTTACGAGGGGGGCTGCCTATAATTCACCCCTCCACTTT CASSFTRGAAYNSPLHF
TRBJ1-1 NA TRBV6-5 NA TGTGCCAGCAGAAGAGACCTGAACACTGAAGCTTTCTTT CASRRDLNTEAFF
TRBJ1-4 NA TRBV5-1 NA TGCGCCAGCAGCTTGGTGGGACACAATAATGAAAAACTGTTTTTT CASSLVGHNNEKLFF